The 27 T cell receptor beta chains below all came from one sample that was sequenced in a study of cytomegalovirus exposure and HLA in healthy donors. The PCR was carried out with 60 Vbeta primers and 13 Jbeta primers. Assay used: immunoSEQ multiplex PCR; TCRdb lists only in-frame clones, some missing. The sample yields about 160,000 clones, approximately 81% seen once. Specimen: PBMCs. These TCRs come from a man aged 18-30 years in good health and CMV-seronegative.

The chain couples TRBV7-9 to TRBJ1-4; D uncertain. This CDR3 is built from 10 residues. Germline V CDR1 and CDR2: SEHNR, FQNEAQ (reference sequence). Trimming took off 6 bases at V and 7 bases at J, with 3 bases between the two ends. In nucleotides, the CDR3 is TGTGCCAGCAGTCGTGAAAAACTGTTTTTT. Its protein is CASSREKLFF.

This chain uses TRBV6-4 with TRBJ2-7, with D hard to call. V was clipped by 4 bases and J by 9 bases, with 19 bases between them. The CDR3 runs to 14 residues. Germline values: CDR1 MRHNA, CDR2 SNTAGT. CDR3 nucleotide sequence: TGTGCCAGCAGTGTGCCTAGGCCCGCCCTCTCGCAGTACTTC. Its translation: CASSVPRPALSQYF.

This chain connects TRBV7-9 to TRBJ2-1; D uncertain. The ends were cut back, 2 bases at V and 5 bases at J, with 10 bases in the middle. The germline V gene encodes CDR1 SEHNR and CDR2 FQNEAQ (reference sequence). The CDR3 is 14 residues long. The CDR3 DNA reads as TGTGCCAGCAGCTTACTCTCAGGCAACAATGAGCAGTTCTTC. This codes for CASSLLSGNNEQFF.

This sequence joins TRBV6-6 and TRBJ1-1, with a weak D call TRBD1 (6 bases). Germline loops: CDR1 MNHNY, CDR2 SVGAGI (reference sequence). Trimming took off 4 bases at V and 2 bases at J, with 11 bases between the two ends. The CDR3 is 14 residues long. The CDR3 nucleotides are TGTGCCAGCAGTTTAGGGGGAAGTAACACTGAAGCTTTCTTT. Its protein is CASSLGGSNTEAFF.

V is TRBV11-1 and J is TRBJ2-2; 9 bases match TRBD2. The CDR3 loop spans 18 amino acids. V lost 3 bases and J lost 7; bases outside the gene matches: 15. Germline V gives CDR1 SGHAT, CDR2 FQDESV (reference sequence). CDR3 in DNA: TGTGCCAGCAGCTTCCTACGCGGGGGGGCCGTTAGGAACGGGGAGCTGTTTTTT. It translates to CASSFLRGGAVRNGELFF.

The chain has TRBV28 and TRBJ2-5; weak D call: TRBD1 (5 bases). CDR3 length equals 17 residues. The germline V and J ends were trimmed by 1 base and 5 bases, with 20 bases remaining between them. CDR1 and CDR2 (germline): MDHEN, SYDVKM. This chain's CDR3 is CASSLSTETVIRETQYF. As DNA, the CDR3 is TGTGCCAGCAGTTTATCTACAGAGACAGTAATACGCGAGACCCAGTACTTC.

The chain has TRBV5-1 and TRBJ1-2, with D hard to call. V lost 4 bases, J lost 3 bases, and 19 bases lay in between. Looked up from germline, CDR1 is SGHRS and CDR2 is YFSETQ. The CDR3 runs to 16 residues. The CDR3 nucleotides read TGCGCCAGCAGCCAGGTCTCAGGCCCGACCCACTATGGCTACACCTTC. Residues: CASSQVSGPTHYGYTF.

The chain is built from TRBV6-5 and TRBJ2-2; no firm D call. V was clipped by 6 bases and J by 3 bases, with 8 bases between them. Germline values: CDR1 MNHEY, CDR2 SVGAGI. The CDR3 length is 13 residues. In DNA form, the CDR3 reads TGTGCCAGCAGACCCCTAGACACCGGGGAGCTGTTTTTT. Translated, it gives CASRPLDTGELFF.

This chain links TRBV2 with TRBJ1-1; tentative D call: TRBD1 (5 bases). The germline V and J ends were trimmed by 10 bases and 5 bases, with 17 bases remaining between them. CDR3 length equals 13 residues. Germline CDR1 reads SNHLY; CDR2 reads FYNNEI. CDR3 sequence reads: CATTQGEGTEAFF. In DNA, the CDR3 is TGTGCCACGACTCAAGGGGAGGGAACTGAAGCTTTCTTT.

V and J are TRBV4-1 and TRBJ2-3, with D possibly matching TRBD2 (5 bases). This CDR3 spans 16 amino acids. Germline V gene data show CDR1 as MGHRA and CDR2 as YSYEKL. V was pared by 0 bases and J by 0 bases, with 10 bases between. The CDR3 region is CASSQDIEGSTDTQYF. The CDR3 DNA is TGCGCCAGCAGCCAAGATATCGAGGGTAGCACAGATACGCAGTATTTT.

The genes are TRBV28 and TRBJ2-7; the D is unclear. Germline V gene data show CDR1 as MDHEN and CDR2 as SYDVKM. This CDR3 has 13 residues. V was trimmed by 5 bases and J by 2 bases, leaving 10 bases between them. This CDR3 is CASSGWAAYEQYF. The CDR3 DNA reads as TGTGCCAGCAGTGGGTGGGCAGCCTACGAGCAGTACTTC.

This chain's CDR3 is CASSFIGGQGNNSPLHF. CDR3 sequence (DNA): TGTGCCAGCAGTTTCATTGGGGGACAGGGTAATAATTCACCCCTCCACTTT. The V and J genes are TRBV27 and TRBJ1-6; 9 bases fit TRBD1. CDR1 is MNHEY, CDR2 SMNVEV, per germline (reference sequence). V shed 3 bases, J shed 5 bases, and the junction held 8 bases outside the gene matches. The CDR3 length is 17 residues.

The chain joins TRBV5-1 to TRBJ2-2; weak D call: TRBD1 (5 bases). CDR3 length: 15 residues. Germline V gene sequence: CDR1 SGHRS, CDR2 YFSETQ. V dropped 0 bases and J dropped 5 bases, with 11 bases sitting between them. CDR3 protein: CASSLAQGMTGELFF. In DNA form, the CDR3 reads TGCGCCAGCAGCTTGGCGCAGGGTATGACCGGGGAGCTGTTTTTT. The full variable domain, in which reference TRBV5-1 and TRBJ2-2 provide the parts outside the CDR3, is KAGVTQTPRYLIKTRGQQVTLSCSPISGHRSVSWYQQTPGQGLQFLFEYFSETQRNKGNFPGRFSGRQFSNSRSEMNVSTLELGDSALYLCASSLAQGMTGELFFGEGSRLTVL.

V is TRBV11-1 and J is TRBJ2-1; 8 bases line up with TRBD2. The CDR3 covers 15 residues. Germline V gives CDR1 SGHAT, CDR2 FQDESV (reference sequence). J was trimmed by 9 bases and V by 0 bases; bases with no gene match: 7. The CDR3 sequence: CASSLAGLALVEQFF. CDR3 in DNA: TGTGCCAGCAGCTTAGCAGGACTAGCTTTGGTTGAGCAGTTCTTC.

This clone was counted between two and nine times. This sample includes further DNA sequences coding for the same CDR3. This chain connects TRBV28 to TRBJ2-7, with D unresolved. Germline CDR1 reads MDHEN; CDR2 reads SYDVKM. This CDR3 spans 11 amino acids. V lost 6 bases, J lost 1 base, and 4 bases lay in between. The CDR3 sequence: CASSRSYEQYF. CDR3 sequence (DNA): TGTGCCAGCAGCCGTTCCTACGAGCAGTACTTC.

This chain uses TRBV5-1 with TRBJ1-5; 9 bases map to TRBD1. Germline trimming cut 0 bases from V and 7 bases from J; bases unmatched to any gene: 8. Germline lookup yields CDR1 SGHRS and CDR2 YFSETQ. CDR3 length equals 16 residues. Here the CDR3 reads CASSLEGTGREQPQHF. The DNA for the CDR3 is TGCGCCAGCAGCTTGGAGGGGACAGGGAGGGAACAGCCCCAGCATTTT.

The chain carries TRBV7-9 and TRBJ2-1; D uncertain. CDR3 size: 14 residues. Germline V lookup: CDR1 SEHNR, CDR2 FQNEAQ (reference sequence). The V and J ends lost 0 bases and 4 bases respectively, with 7 bases between them. The CDR3 DNA follows: TGTGCCAGCAGCTTAGCGTCGAGTTACAATGAGCAGTTCTTC. It translates to CASSLASSYNEQFF.

This chain connects TRBV7-3 to TRBJ1-1; tentatively, D is TRBD1 (6 bases). The CDR3 sequence is 13 residues long. CDR1 is SGHTA, CDR2 FQGTGA, per germline. The V end lost 6 bases, the J end lost 3 bases, and 11 bases lay between the germline ends. This chain's CDR3 is CASRLAGDTEAFF. In nucleotides, the CDR3 is TGTGCCAGCAGACTTGCAGGGGACACTGAAGCTTTCTTT.

On this clone: This sample includes further DNA sequences coding for the same CDR3. This chain links TRBV9 with TRBJ1-1; tentatively, D is TRBD1 (5 bases). V was cut by 1 base and J by 2 bases, with 6 bases left in between. CDR3 length equals 13 residues. Germline lookup yields CDR1 SGDLS and CDR2 YYNGEE. The CDR3 DNA reads TGTGCCAGCAGCGTACAGGGAAACACTGAAGCTTTCTTT. It translates to CASSVQGNTEAFF.

The rearrangement links TRBV2 to TRBJ2-7; D remains ambiguous. Germline assignment: CDR1 SNHLY and CDR2 FYNNEI. V lost 6 bases and J lost 5, with 8 bases in between. The CDR3 is 11 residues long. The CDR3 sequence is CASSVLNEQYF. In DNA, the CDR3 is TGTGCCAGCAGCGTACTCAACGAGCAGTACTTC.

The V gene is TRBV2, the J gene TRBJ2-1; 7 bases map to TRBD2. This CDR3 spans 15 amino acids. After removal of 10 bases from V and 4 bases from J, the junction contained 13 bases not matched to a gene. Germline CDR1 is SNHLY and CDR2 is FYNNEI. The chain's CDR3 is CAIGESGKGYNEQFF. The DNA of the CDR3 is TGTGCCATCGGGGAAAGCGGGAAAGGGTACAATGAGCAGTTCTTC.

The CDR3 loop reads CASSSSQTGTPFNEQFF. The CDR3, as DNA: TGTGCCAGCAGTTCCTCTCAGACAGGGACCCCGTTTAATGAGCAGTTCTTC. This rearrangement joins TRBV28 to TRBJ2-1; the match to TRBD1 covers 7 bases. This CDR3 has 17 amino acids. CDR1 MDHEN and CDR2 SYDVKM come from the germline V gene. The V and J ends lost 4 bases and 7 bases, in that order; junction bases with no gene match: 16.

The chain employs TRBV10-3 and TRBJ1-1, with TRBD1 matching over 11 bases. V was clipped by 6 bases and J by 3 bases; unmatched bases: 3. The CDR3 consists of 14 residues. In germline, CDR1 is ENHRY, CDR2 SYGVKD. CDR3 in DNA: TGTGCCATCAGGACGGGACAGGGGGACACTGAAGCTTTCTTT. It yields the protein CAIRTGQGDTEAFF.

This clone appeared a few times. This CDR3 reads CASSSPRAGLTYEQYF. The CDR3 nucleotides are TGTGCCAGCAGCTCCCCACGTGCGGGGCTCACCTACGAGCAGTACTTC. The gene calls are TRBV7-9 and TRBJ2-7; the D gene is possibly TRBD2 (6 bases). There are 16 residues in the CDR3. The germline V and J ends were trimmed by 4 bases and 2 bases, with 18 bases remaining between them. Germline values: CDR1 SEHNR, CDR2 FQNEAQ (reference sequence).

The CDR3 coding sequence is TGTGCCAGCAGAGTCGTCTGGAGGGGCAGAACCTACGAGCAGTACTTC. Its translation is CASRVVWRGRTYEQYF. The chain is built from TRBV7-9 and TRBJ2-7, with TRBD2 as a possible D gene (6 bases). This CDR3 spans 16 amino acids. Per germline, CDR1 SEHNR and CDR2 FQNEAQ (reference sequence). V was cut by 6 bases and J by 2 bases, with 20 bases left in between.

The chain carries TRBV18 and TRBJ1-6, with no clear D. The CDR3 is 12 amino acids. The V end lost 4 bases, the J end lost 10 bases, and 8 bases lay between the germline ends. CDR1 is KGHSH and CDR2 is LQKENI in the germline V gene. The CDR3 region is CASSREGSPLHF. CDR3 DNA: TGTGCCAGCTCACGTGAGGGCTCACCCCTCCACTTT. The whole variable domain, remainder taken from reference TRBV18 and TRBJ1-6, is NAGVMQNPRHLVRRRGQEARLRCSPMKGHSHVYWYRQLPEEGLKFMVYLQKENIIDESGMPKERFSAEFPKEGPSILRIQQVVRGDSAAYFCASSREGSPLHFGNGTRLTVT.

The CDR3 nucleotides are TGTGCCAGCAGTTCCAGGGACTCAGAGTATTTT. Residues: CASSSRDSEYF. The V gene is TRBV28, the J gene TRBJ2-3, with D possibly TRBD2 on 6 matching bases. Germline CDR1 and CDR2: MDHEN and SYDVKM. V gave up 4 bases and J gave up 13 bases, with 12 bases separating them. The CDR3 spans 11 residues.